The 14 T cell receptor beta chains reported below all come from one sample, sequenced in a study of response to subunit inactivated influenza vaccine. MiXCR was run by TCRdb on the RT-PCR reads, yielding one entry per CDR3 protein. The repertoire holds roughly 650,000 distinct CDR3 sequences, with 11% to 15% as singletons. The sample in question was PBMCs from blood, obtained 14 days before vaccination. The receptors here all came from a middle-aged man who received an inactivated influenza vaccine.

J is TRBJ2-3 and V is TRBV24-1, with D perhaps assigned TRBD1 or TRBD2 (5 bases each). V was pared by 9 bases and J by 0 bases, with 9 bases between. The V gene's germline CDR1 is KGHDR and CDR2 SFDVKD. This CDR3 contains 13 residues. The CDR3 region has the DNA TGTGCCACCGATGGGACGAGCACAGATACGCAGTATTTT. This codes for CATDGTSTDTQYF.

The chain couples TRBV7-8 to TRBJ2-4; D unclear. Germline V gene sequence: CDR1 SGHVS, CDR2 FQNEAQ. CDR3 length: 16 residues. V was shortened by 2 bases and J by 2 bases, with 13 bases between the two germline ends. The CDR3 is CASSLMSVGPKNIQYF. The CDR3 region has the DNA TGTGCCAGCAGCTTAATGTCCGTCGGGCCCAAAAACATTCAGTACTTC.

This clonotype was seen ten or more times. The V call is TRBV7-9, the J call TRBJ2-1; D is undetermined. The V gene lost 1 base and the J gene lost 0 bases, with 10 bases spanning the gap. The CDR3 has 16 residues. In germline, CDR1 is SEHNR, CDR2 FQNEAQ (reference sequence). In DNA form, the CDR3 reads TGTGCCAGCAGCTTAGGATGGCGGAGCTCCTACAATGAGCAGTTCTTC. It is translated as CASSLGWRSSYNEQFF.

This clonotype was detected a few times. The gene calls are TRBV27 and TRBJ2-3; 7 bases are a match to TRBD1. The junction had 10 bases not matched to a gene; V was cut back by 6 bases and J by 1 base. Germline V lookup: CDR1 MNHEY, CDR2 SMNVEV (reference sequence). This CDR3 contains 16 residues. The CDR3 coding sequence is TGTGCCAGCAGCCCACTACAGGGGATCGGCACAGATACGCAGTATTTT. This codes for CASSPLQGIGTDTQYF.

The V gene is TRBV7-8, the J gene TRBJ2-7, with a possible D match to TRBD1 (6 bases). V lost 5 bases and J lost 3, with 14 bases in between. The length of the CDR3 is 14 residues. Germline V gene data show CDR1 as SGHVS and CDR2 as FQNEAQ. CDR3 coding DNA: TGTGCCAGCAGCCCCGGTGGACAGAACTACGAGCAGTACTTC. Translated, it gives CASSPGGQNYEQYF.

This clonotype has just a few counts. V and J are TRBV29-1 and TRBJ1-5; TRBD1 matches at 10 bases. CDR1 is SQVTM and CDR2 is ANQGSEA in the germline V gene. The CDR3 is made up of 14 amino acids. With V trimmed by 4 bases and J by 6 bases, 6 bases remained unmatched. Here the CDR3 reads CSVGGTGVGQPQHF. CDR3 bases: TGCAGCGTTGGGGGGACAGGGGTCGGTCAGCCCCAGCATTTT.

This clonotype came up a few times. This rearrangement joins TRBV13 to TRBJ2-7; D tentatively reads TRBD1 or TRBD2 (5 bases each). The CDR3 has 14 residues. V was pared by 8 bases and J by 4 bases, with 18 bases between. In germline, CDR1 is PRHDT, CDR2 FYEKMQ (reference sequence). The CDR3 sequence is CASRSGAWGYEQYF. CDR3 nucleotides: TGTGCCAGCCGATCAGGAGCCTGGGGGTACGAGCAGTACTTC.

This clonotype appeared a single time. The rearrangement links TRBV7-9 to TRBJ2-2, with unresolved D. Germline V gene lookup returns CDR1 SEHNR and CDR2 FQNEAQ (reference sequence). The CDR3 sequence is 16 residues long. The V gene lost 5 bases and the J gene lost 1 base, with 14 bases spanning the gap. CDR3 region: CASSQAREGNTGELFF. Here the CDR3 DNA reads TGTGCCAGCAGCCAGGCAAGGGAAGGGAACACCGGGGAGCTGTTTTTT.

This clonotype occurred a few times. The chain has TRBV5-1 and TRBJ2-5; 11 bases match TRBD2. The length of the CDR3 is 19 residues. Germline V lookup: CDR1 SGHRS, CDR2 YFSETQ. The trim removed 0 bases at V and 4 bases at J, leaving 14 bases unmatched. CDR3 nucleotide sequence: TGCGCCAGCAGCTTGGGGGCTCTAGCGGGAGGAGGAGGCACAGAGACCCAGTACTTC. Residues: CASSLGALAGGGGTETQYF.

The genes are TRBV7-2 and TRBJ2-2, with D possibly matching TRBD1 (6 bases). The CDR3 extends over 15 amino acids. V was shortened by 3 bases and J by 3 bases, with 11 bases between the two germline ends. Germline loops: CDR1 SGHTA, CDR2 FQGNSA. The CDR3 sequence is CASSFSRGDTGELFF. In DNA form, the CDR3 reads TGTGCCAGCAGCTTCAGCAGGGGAGACACCGGGGAGCTGTTTTTT.

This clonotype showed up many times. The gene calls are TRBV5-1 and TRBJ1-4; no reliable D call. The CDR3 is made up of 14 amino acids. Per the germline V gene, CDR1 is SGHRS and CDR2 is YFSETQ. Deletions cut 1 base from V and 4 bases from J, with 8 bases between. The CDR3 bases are TGCGCCAGCAGCTTGAGCGGATTTAATGAAAAACTGTTTTTT. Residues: CASSLSGFNEKLFF.

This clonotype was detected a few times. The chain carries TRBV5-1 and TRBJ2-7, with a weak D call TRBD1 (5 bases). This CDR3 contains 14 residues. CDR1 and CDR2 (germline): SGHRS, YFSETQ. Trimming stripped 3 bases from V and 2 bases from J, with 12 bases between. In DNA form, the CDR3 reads TGCGCCAGCAGCTCCGCAGGGTTTACCTACGAGCAGTACTTC. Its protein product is CASSSAGFTYEQYF.

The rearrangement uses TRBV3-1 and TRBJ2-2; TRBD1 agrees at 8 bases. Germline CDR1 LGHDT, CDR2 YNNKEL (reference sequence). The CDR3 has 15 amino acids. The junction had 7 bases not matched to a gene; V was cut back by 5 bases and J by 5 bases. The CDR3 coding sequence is TGTGCCAGCAGCTCGGACAGGGTGTGGACCGGGGAGCTGTTTTTT. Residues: CASSSDRVWTGELFF.

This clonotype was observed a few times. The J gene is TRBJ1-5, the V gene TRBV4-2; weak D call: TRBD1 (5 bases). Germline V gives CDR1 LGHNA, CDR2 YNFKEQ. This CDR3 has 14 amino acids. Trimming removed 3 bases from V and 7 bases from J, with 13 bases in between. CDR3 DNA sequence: TGTGCCAGCAGCCAGGACATCAGGGAACAGCCCCAGCATTTT. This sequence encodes CASSQDIREQPQHF.